The following is a T cell receptor (beta chain) sequence with its context. What it binds is not known. This record comes from a study of early stage breast cancer tumors. Study summary: Most invasive tumors, about 70% of the 16, were ER+/PR+/HER2-. Among roughly twelve ER+/PR+/HER2- tumors, eight were ductal, four lobular.

General study points: In about 90% of the 16 patients, blood comparison separated tumor from normal breast.

Using immunoSEQ multiplex PCR, the repertoire was profiled, and TCRdb retains in-frame clones only, with some absent. This table has around 20,000 clones, around 82% appearing once. Sample: blood. The receptor comes from an older person with breast cancer.

The CDR3 nucleotides read TGTGCGGCCGGGGTCGGAACTGAAGCTTTCTTT. The encoded protein is CAAGVGTEAFF. This chain uses TRBV6-6 with TRBJ1-1; D call uncertain. This CDR3 contains 11 residues. Germline-derived CDR1 and CDR2 are MNHNY and SVGAGI (reference sequence).